This T cell receptor (beta chain) was identified during a study of identical twins. MiXCR was run by TCRdb on the 5' RACE reads, yielding one entry per CDR3 protein. This table holds 400,000 to 650,000 distinct CDR3 sequences, less than 25% found once. V lost 5 bases and J 14 bases, leaving 19 bases between the germline ends. The CDR3 totals 13 residues. At least ten counts were recorded for this clonotype. These same records also appear under a second study, on T cells expressing NK-cell markers.

V gene TRBV12-3 or TRBV12-4 combines with J gene TRBJ2-4, with D maybe TRBD2 (5 bases). This sequence originates from a woman younger than 35 in good health. The sample taken for sequencing was CD4+ T cells sorted from blood. For the CDR3, the DNA is TGTGCCAGCAGTCTGGATTCTAGGACTGTAAAGTACTTC. It encodes CASSLDSRTVKYF.